Following are 19 T cell receptor beta chains from one sample sequenced in a study of cytomegalovirus exposure and HLA in healthy donors. PCR used 60 Vbeta primers and 13 Jbeta primers. Repertoires were generated with immunoSEQ multiplex PCR, while TCRdb's copy carries only in-frame clones and drops some. The data contain about 160,000 clones, 80% to 90% of them singletons. Sequencing used PBMCs. All receptors derive from a man between 18 and 29 years old in good health and CMV-seropositive.

This clone was recorded a few times. The rearrangement joins TRBV7-9 to TRBJ1-3; TRBD1 agrees at 9 bases. This CDR3 comprises 15 residues. Germline V gene lookup returns CDR1 SEHNR and CDR2 FQNEAQ (reference sequence). The trim removed 5 bases at V and 4 bases at J, leaving 6 bases unmatched. The CDR3: CASSHGTGTGNTIYF. CDR3 coding DNA: TGTGCCAGCAGCCACGGGACAGGGACCGGAAACACCATATATTTT.

The chain is built from TRBV5-1 and TRBJ2-3; 12 bases are a match to TRBD2. The CDR3 consists of 17 residues. The V gene end was trimmed by 0 bases and the J gene end by 2 bases; junction bases not matched to a gene: 4. Per germline, CDR1 SGHRS and CDR2 YFSETQ. This chain's CDR3 is CASSLVLAGGVTDTQYF. Here the CDR3 DNA reads TGCGCCAGCAGCTTGGTTCTAGCGGGGGGGGTCACAGATACGCAGTATTTT.

V and J are TRBV5-1 and TRBJ2-3; the match to TRBD1 covers 8 bases. V lost 0 bases and J lost 1; bases outside the gene matches: 4. Looked up from germline, CDR1 is SGHRS and CDR2 is YFSETQ. CDR3 length: 16 amino acids. CDR3 protein: CASSLGGRGRTDTQYF. The CDR3 DNA follows: TGCGCCAGCAGCTTGGGTGGCAGGGGGCGCACAGATACGCAGTATTTT.

This clone has a handful of counts. The V call is TRBV5-6, the J call TRBJ2-1, with D possibly matching TRBD2 (6 bases). The CDR3 is 14 residues long. Germline lookup yields CDR1 SGHDT and CDR2 YYEEEE. Trimming removed 2 bases at V and 3 bases at J, with 9 bases between. CDR3 coding DNA: TGTGCCAGCAGCTTTGGGGGGAGCTACAATGAGCAGTTCTTC. This encodes CASSFGGSYNEQFF.

The chain recombines TRBV4-3 with TRBJ1-2; maybe TRBD1 (5 bases). This CDR3 has 13 amino acids. The V end was cut by 0 bases, the J end by 14 bases, with 16 bases between. Germline V gives CDR1 LGHNA, CDR2 YSLEER. The CDR3 region has the DNA TGCGCCAGCAGCCAAGATGGCGGCAGGGTAAAGACCTTC. It yields the protein CASSQDGGRVKTF.

The chain combines TRBV6-6 with TRBJ1-5; tentative D call: TRBD1 (5 bases). Germline V CDR1 and CDR2: MNHNY, SVGAGI (reference sequence). The CDR3 consists of 13 residues. V lost 7 bases and J lost 9, with 16 bases in between. Written as DNA, the CDR3 is TGTGCCAGCACTCCGGGCGGGGGGGGGCCCCAGCATTTT. Translating it yields CASTPGGGGPQHF.

J is TRBJ2-3 and V is TRBV9; D is perhaps TRBD2 (7 bases). Between the trimmed V and J ends, which lost 1 base and 2 bases, there was a span of 14 bases. The CDR3 runs to 16 residues. Germline V gene lookup returns CDR1 SGDLS and CDR2 YYNGEE. CDR3 loop: CASSVRGGAVTDTQYF. The CDR3 DNA is TGTGCCAGCAGCGTAAGGGGGGGGGCTGTCACAGATACGCAGTATTTT.

The J gene is TRBJ1-6, the V gene TRBV6-5; D remains unclear. The CDR3 runs to 14 residues. V was clipped by 8 bases and J by 9 bases, with 17 bases between them. Germline V CDR1 and CDR2: MNHEY, SVGAGI. The CDR3 bases are TGTGCCAGCTCAACGGGAGACTCGTCTTCACCCCTCCACTTT. Protein: CASSTGDSSSPLHF.

The rearrangement uses TRBV9 and TRBJ1-1; maybe TRBD1 (5 bases). V lost 8 bases to trimming and J lost 5 bases, with 16 bases between them. The germline V gene encodes CDR1 SGDLS and CDR2 YYNGEE. The length of the CDR3 is 13 residues. CDR3: CARRTRAWTEAFF. The CDR3 DNA sequence: TGTGCCAGACGAACCAGGGCGTGGACTGAAGCTTTCTTT.

V is TRBV5-1 and J is TRBJ2-3; D is perhaps TRBD2 (6 bases). The germline CDR1 and CDR2 sequences are SGHRS and YFSETQ. Trimming removed 0 bases from V and 1 base from J, with 12 bases in between. The CDR3 extends over 16 amino acids. CDR3 residues: CASSLAAGIRTDTQYF. CDR3 bases: TGCGCCAGCAGCTTGGCCGCGGGGATCCGCACAGATACGCAGTATTTT. Combining the CDR3 with reference TRBV5-1 and TRBJ2-3 gives the whole variable domain KAGVTQTPRYLIKTRGQQVTLSCSPISGHRSVSWYQQTPGQGLQFLFEYFSETQRNKGNFPGRFSGRQFSNSRSEMNVSTLELGDSALYLCASSLAAGIRTDTQYFGPGTRLTVL.

This rearrangement joins TRBV9 to TRBJ2-7; the D is unclear. The CDR3 length is 16 residues. Germline CDR1 reads SGDLS; CDR2 reads YYNGEE. Trimming removed 0 bases from V and 3 bases from J, with 16 bases in between. In DNA, the CDR3 is TGTGCCAGCAGCGTAGAACACGATAATTTTTTCTACGAGCAGTACTTC. This gives the protein CASSVEHDNFFYEQYF.

This chain uses TRBV7-2 with TRBJ2-3; 8 bases fit TRBD2. Germline values: CDR1 SGHTA, CDR2 FQGNSA. V was pared by 6 bases and J by 0 bases, with 11 bases of the junction left unmatched. The CDR3 loop spans 17 amino acids. In nucleotides, the CDR3 is TGTGCCAGCAGTCCCACTAGCGGCCTTTTCAGCACAGATACGCAGTATTTT. This translates into CASSPTSGLFSTDTQYF.

The rearrangement uses TRBV30 and TRBJ1-5; the D gene is possibly TRBD1 (5 bases). Between the trimmed V and J ends, which lost 5 bases and 2 bases, there was a span of 13 bases. The CDR3 totals 14 residues. Germline CDR1 reads GTSNPN; CDR2 reads SVGIG (reference sequence). The CDR3 loop reads CAWGASVGNQPQHF. CDR3 sequence (DNA): TGTGCCTGGGGGGCCTCGGTGGGCAATCAGCCCCAGCATTTT.

The V call is TRBV7-6, the J call TRBJ2-2; 10 bases are shared with TRBD2. With 0 bases clipped from V and 4 bases from J, the junction kept 8 bases outside the gene matches. Germline V gene lookup returns CDR1 SGHVS and CDR2 FNYEAQ. CDR3 size: 18 residues. This CDR3 is CASSLAPPSGGFTGELFF. DNA of the CDR3: TGTGCCAGCAGCTTAGCCCCCCCTAGCGGGGGTTTCACCGGGGAGCTGTTTTTT.

The chain combines TRBV11-2 with TRBJ1-1; TRBD1 agrees at 8 bases. This CDR3 spans 14 amino acids. The ends lost 5 bases at V and 4 bases at J; junction bases unmatched: 6. Germline values: CDR1 SGHAT, CDR2 FQNNGV. CDR3 sequence (DNA): TGTGCCAGCAGCGCACAGGGGGGACGCACTGAAGCTTTCTTT. It codes for CASSAQGGRTEAFF. Together with reference TRBV11-2 and TRBJ1-1, the CDR3 gives the full variable domain: EAGVAQSPRYKIIEKRQSVAFWCNPISGHATLYWYQQILGQGPKLLIQFQNNGVVDDSQLPKDRFSAERLKGVDSTLKIQPAKLEDSAVYLCASSAQGGRTEAFFGQGTRLTVV.

The chain is built from TRBV5-3 and TRBJ1-1, with unresolved D. TRBV5-3 qualifies as an ORF whose function is uncertain. CDR3 length equals 10 residues. Trimming stripped 7 bases from V and 6 bases from J, with 7 bases between. This CDR3 is CARAAAEAFF. In DNA, the CDR3 is TGTGCCAGAGCGGCCGCTGAAGCTTTCTTT.

The CDR3 nucleotides are TGCGCCAGCAGCCAAGAACGGGGGGTCCCCTATGGCTACACCTTC. This sequence encodes CASSQERGVPYGYTF. The V and J genes are TRBV4-1 and TRBJ1-2; perhaps TRBD1 as D (5 bases). The CDR3 is 15 residues long. Germline CDR1 is MGHRA and CDR2 is YSYEKL. Deletions cut 0 bases from V and 4 bases from J, with 12 bases between.

The gene calls are TRBV7-2 and TRBJ1-2; possible D gene TRBD1, 6 bases. The CDR3 totals 16 residues. Per the germline V gene, CDR1 is SGHTA and CDR2 is FQGNSA. With 1 base removed from V and 8 bases from J, the gap between germline ends came to 20 bases. The DNA for the CDR3 is TGTGCCAGCAGCTTAGGTCAAGGACAGCGGCCCCGGGGCTACACCTTC. Protein sequence: CASSLGQGQRPRGYTF.

The CDR3 region is CASSRSLPGLAGPDTQYF. The CDR3 DNA reads TGTGCCAGCAGCCGGAGCTTACCGGGACTAGCGGGGCCAGATACGCAGTATTTT. This chain connects TRBV11-2 to TRBJ2-3; 13 positions agree with TRBD2. Germline V lookup: CDR1 SGHAT, CDR2 FQNNGV. V dropped 5 bases and J dropped 4; count of bases not matched to a gene: 12. This CDR3 is 18 amino acids long.